This T cell receptor beta chain was profiled in a study of post-analysis software for immune sequencing data. Study results and limitations: Relative to controls, patients had five TRBV segments at higher frequency, with TRBV5-6, TRBV5-1 and TRBV20-1 among these.

Carried by the TCR beta cDNA libraries were unique molecular identifiers. Out of about 0.95 to 10 million T cells, 470,000 or so cDNA molecules were generated. TCRdb reprocessed the PCR reads via MiXCR and lists one record per CDR3 protein. The sample has a few hundred thousand distinct CDR3 sequences; around 37% are singletons. Turning to this clonotype: The antigen remains unidentified. It is likely a read error, because the conserved phenylalanine at the end of the CDR3 is missing.

The CDR3 runs 12 residues. From germline, CDR1 is DFQATT and CDR2 SNEGSKA (reference sequence). The genes are TRBV20-1 and TRBJ2-7; 7 positions match TRBD2. The specimen sequenced was blood. The clonotype originates from a girl between 10 and 17 years old with multiple sclerosis. As DNA, the CDR3 is TGCAGCTTGGGAGGGGCCTCCTACGAGCAGTACCTC. Translation gives CSLGGASYEQYL.